This T cell receptor (beta chain) was recorded in a study of T cells after yellow fever vaccination. On this clonotype: Its antigen is as yet unknown.

By 5'RACE template switching, TCR cDNA was produced, with a universal primer site and UMIs added in the process. TCRdb itself ran the 5' RACE reads through MiXCR, one entry per CDR3 protein. The data show about 630,000 distinct CDR3 sequences, roughly 12% seen once. Study-wide results and limits: A minor fraction of clonotypes spanned both CD4 and CD8 compartments.

The CDR3 has 14 residues. The V end was cut by 3 bases, the J end by 7 bases, with 11 bases between. Germline CDR1 and CDR2: SGHKS and YYEKEE (reference sequence). The material was PBMCs, obtained on the day of the yellow fever booster vaccination. The chain employs TRBV5-5 and TRBJ1-6; D is unresolved. This receptor was identified in a young man who received the YFV17D yellow fever vaccine. The chain's CDR3 is CASSSSSGNSPLHF. As DNA, the CDR3 is TGTGCCAGCAGCTCGAGCTCCGGGAATTCACCCCTCCACTTT.